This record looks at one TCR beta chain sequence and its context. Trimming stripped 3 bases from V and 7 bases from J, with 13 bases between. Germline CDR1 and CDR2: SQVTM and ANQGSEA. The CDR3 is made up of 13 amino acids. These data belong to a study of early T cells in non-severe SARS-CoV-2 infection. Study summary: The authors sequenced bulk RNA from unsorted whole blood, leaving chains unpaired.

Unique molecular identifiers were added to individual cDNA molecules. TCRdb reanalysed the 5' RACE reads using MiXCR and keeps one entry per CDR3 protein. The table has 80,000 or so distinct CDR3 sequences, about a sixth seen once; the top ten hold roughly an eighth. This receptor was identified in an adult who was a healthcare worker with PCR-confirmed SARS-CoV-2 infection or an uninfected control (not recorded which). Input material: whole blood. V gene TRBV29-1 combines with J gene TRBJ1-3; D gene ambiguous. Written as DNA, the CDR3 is TGCAGCGTTGAGACCCGGACCGGGAACACCATATATTTT. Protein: CSVETRTGNTIYF.